The 8 T cell receptor beta chains below come from one sample, sequenced in a study of T-cell reconstitution after alpha-beta-depleted transplantation in children. A library of TCRbeta sequences, prepared with unique molecular identifiers, was generated. TCRdb recomputed calls from the PCR reads with MiXCR, one row per CDR3 protein. This repertoire shows some 500,000 distinct CDR3 sequences, approximately 30% found once; its top ten account for less than 2.5%. Sequencing used PBMCs from the stem cell graft donor, obtained from the stem cell graft. These receptor sequences come from a human donor who donated a stem cell graft to a child with aplastic anemia.

This clonotype was counted a few times. This rearrangement joins TRBV28 to TRBJ2-7; 7 bases are a match to TRBD1. Unmatched junction bases numbered 9, after V lost 6 bases and J lost 4 bases. Per the germline V gene, CDR1 is MDHEN and CDR2 is SYDVKM. The CDR3 extends over 14 amino acids. CDR3 sequence: CASSSPGQFYEQYF. The CDR3 nucleotides are TGTGCCAGCAGCTCCCCGGGACAGTTTTACGAGCAGTACTTC.

This clonotype was observed a few times. This chain uses TRBV5-1 with TRBJ1-2; possible D gene TRBD1, 6 bases. V was pared by 0 bases and J by 2 bases, with 17 bases between. There are 17 residues in the CDR3. Looked up from germline, CDR1 is SGHRS and CDR2 is YFSETQ. The CDR3 protein is CASSLGDLGTGNYGYTF. CDR3 nucleotide sequence: TGCGCCAGCAGCTTGGGCGACCTGGGAACAGGGAACTATGGCTACACCTTC.

This clonotype came up a few times. This chain uses TRBV10-3 with TRBJ2-5; weak D call: TRBD1 (6 bases). The CDR3 has 15 residues. V was clipped by 3 bases and J by 0 bases, with 11 bases between them. Germline lookup yields CDR1 ENHRY and CDR2 SYGVKD. The CDR3 region is CAISDSGTNQETQYF. CDR3 DNA: TGTGCCATCAGTGACTCAGGGACAAACCAAGAGACCCAGTACTTC.

This clonotype appeared a few times. The chain joins TRBV30 to TRBJ1-4; D not certain. CDR1 is GTSNPN, CDR2 SVGIG, per germline (reference sequence). V was shortened by 2 bases and J by 8 bases, with 9 bases between the two germline ends. The CDR3 is 12 amino acids. The CDR3 DNA reads TGTGCCTGGAGTCCCCGCGGCGAAAAACTGTTTTTT. This sequence encodes CAWSPRGEKLFF. Full variable domain (rest looked up from reference TRBV30 and TRBJ1-4): SQTIHQWPATLVQPVGSPLSLECTVEGTSNPNLYWYRQAAGRGLQLLFYSVGIGQISSEVPQNLSASRPQDRQFILSSKKLLLSDSGFYLCAWSPRGEKLFFGSGTQLSVL.

The chain has TRBV5-1 and TRBJ1-3, with a tentative D call TRBD1 (5 bases). The V and J ends lost 5 bases and 1 base respectively, with 10 bases between them. The CDR3 is made up of 14 amino acids. Looked up from germline, CDR1 is SGHRS and CDR2 is YFSETQ. The chain's CDR3 is CASRAGTSGNTIYF. Written as DNA, the CDR3 is TGCGCCAGCAGGGCCGGGACGTCTGGAAACACCATATATTTT.

The gene calls are TRBV19 and TRBJ2-5; D call uncertain. CDR1 LNHDA and CDR2 SQIVND come from the germline V gene (reference sequence). The CDR3 runs to 13 residues. Trimming pared 5 bases from V and 5 bases from J, leaving 12 bases between. CDR3 sequence: CASSLADPETQYF. The CDR3 DNA sequence: TGTGCCAGTAGTTTGGCCGACCCCGAGACCCAGTACTTC.

This clonotype was found a few times. The genes are TRBV7-8 and TRBJ2-1, with D perhaps matching TRBD1 or TRBD2 (5 bases each). The germline V and J ends were trimmed by 5 bases and 14 bases, with 19 bases remaining between them. CDR3 length equals 13 residues. Germline V gene lookup returns CDR1 SGHVS and CDR2 FQNEAQ. CDR3 region: CASSPGPNRRKFF. CDR3 DNA sequence: TGTGCCAGCAGCCCGGGACCGAACCGGAGGAAGTTCTTC.

This clonotype was observed a few times. The chain uses TRBV4-3 and TRBJ1-1; no definite D call. V shed 1 base and J shed 0 bases, with 9 bases lying between them. This CDR3 is 15 amino acids long. Per germline, CDR1 LGHNA and CDR2 YSLEER. CDR3 protein: CASSQGAGMNTEAFF. CDR3 coding DNA: TGCGCCAGCAGCCAAGGCGCAGGCATGAACACTGAAGCTTTCTTT.